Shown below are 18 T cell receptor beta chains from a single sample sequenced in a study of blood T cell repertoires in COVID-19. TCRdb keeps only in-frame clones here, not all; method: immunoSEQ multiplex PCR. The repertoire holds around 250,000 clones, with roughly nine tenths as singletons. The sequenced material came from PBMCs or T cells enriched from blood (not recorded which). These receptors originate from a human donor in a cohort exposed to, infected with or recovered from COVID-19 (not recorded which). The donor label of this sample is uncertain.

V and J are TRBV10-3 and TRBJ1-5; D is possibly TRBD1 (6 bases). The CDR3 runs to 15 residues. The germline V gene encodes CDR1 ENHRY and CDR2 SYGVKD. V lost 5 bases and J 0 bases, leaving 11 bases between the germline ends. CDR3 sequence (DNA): TGTGCCATCAGTCCCGGGACACCTAGCAATCAGCCCCAGCATTTT. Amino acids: CAISPGTPSNQPQHF.

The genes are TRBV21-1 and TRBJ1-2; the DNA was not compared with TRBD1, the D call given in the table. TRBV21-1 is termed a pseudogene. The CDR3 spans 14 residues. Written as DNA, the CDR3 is TGTGCCAGCAGCAACGAAGGGGGCGACTATGGCTACACCTTC. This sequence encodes CASSNEGGDYGYTF.

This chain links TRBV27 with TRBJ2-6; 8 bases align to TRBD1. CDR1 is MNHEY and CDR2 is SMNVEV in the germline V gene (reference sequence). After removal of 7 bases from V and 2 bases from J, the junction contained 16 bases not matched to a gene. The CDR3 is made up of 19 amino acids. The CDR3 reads CASTFNPGQVIPGANVLTF. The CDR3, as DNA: TGTGCCAGCACCTTCAATCCGGGACAGGTAATACCTGGGGCCAACGTCCTGACTTTC.

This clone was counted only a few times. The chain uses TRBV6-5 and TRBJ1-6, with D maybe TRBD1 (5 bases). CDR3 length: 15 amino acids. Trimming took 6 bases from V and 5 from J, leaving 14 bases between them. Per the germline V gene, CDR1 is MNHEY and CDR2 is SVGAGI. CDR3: CASRLGGSHNSPLHF. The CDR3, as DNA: TGTGCCAGCAGATTGGGGGGAAGCCATAATTCACCCCTCCACTTT.

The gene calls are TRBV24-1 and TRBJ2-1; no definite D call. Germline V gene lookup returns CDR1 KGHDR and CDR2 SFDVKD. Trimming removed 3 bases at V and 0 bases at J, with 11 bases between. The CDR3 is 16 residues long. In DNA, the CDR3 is TGTGCCACCAGTGATCCCGGCGCAGGCTCCTACAATGAGCAGTTCTTC. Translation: CATSDPGAGSYNEQFF.

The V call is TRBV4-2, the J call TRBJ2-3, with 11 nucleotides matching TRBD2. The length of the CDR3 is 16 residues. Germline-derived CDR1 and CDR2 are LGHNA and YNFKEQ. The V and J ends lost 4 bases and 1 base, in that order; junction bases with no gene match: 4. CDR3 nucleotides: TGTGCCAGCAGCCCTTATAGCGGGGGGGGCACAGATACGCAGTATTTT. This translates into CASSPYSGGGTDTQYF.

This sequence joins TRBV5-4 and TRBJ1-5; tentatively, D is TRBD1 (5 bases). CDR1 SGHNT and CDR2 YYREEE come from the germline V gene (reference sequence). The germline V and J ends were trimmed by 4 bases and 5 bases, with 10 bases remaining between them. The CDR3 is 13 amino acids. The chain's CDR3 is CASSGGRDQPQHF. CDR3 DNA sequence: TGTGCCAGCAGCGGGGGGAGGGATCAGCCCCAGCATTTT.

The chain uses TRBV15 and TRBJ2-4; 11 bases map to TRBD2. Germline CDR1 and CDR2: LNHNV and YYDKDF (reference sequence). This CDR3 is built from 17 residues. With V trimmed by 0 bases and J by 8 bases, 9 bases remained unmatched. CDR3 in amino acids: CATSRDIAGGPDDIQYF. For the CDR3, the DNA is TGTGCCACCAGCAGAGATATAGCGGGGGGGCCGGACGACATTCAGTACTTC.

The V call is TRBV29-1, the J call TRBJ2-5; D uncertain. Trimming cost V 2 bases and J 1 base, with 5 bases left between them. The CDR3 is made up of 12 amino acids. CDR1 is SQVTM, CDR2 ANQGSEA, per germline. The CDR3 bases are TGCAGCGTTGAACAGATCCAAGAGACCCAGTACTTC. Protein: CSVEQIQETQYF.

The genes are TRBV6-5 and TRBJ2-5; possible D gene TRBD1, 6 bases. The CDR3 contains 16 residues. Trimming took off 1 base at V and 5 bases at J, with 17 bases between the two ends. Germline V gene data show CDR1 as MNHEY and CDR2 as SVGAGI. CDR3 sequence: CASSYLAGAMKETQYF. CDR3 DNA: TGTGCCAGCAGTTACTTGGCAGGGGCAATGAAGGAGACCCAGTACTTC.

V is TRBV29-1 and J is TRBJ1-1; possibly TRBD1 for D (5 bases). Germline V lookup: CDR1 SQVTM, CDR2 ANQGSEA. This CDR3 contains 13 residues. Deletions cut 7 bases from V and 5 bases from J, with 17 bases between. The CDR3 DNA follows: TGCAGCGGTGCTACAGTACGGGGGACTGAAGCTTTCTTT. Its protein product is CSGATVRGTEAFF.

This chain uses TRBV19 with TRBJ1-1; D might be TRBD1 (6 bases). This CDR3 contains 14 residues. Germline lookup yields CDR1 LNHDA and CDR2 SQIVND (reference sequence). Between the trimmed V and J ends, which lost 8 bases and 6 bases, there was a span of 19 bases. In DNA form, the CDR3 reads TGTGCCAGTCAACAGGGTTGGGAGGGCGCTGAAGCTTTCTTT. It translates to CASQQGWEGAEAFF.

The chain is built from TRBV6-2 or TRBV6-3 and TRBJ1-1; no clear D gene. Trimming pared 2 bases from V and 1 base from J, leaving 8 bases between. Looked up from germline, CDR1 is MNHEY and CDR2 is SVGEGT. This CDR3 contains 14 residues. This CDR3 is CASSYTGRNTEAFF. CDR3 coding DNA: TGTGCCAGCAGTTACACCGGGAGGAACACTGAAGCTTTCTTT.

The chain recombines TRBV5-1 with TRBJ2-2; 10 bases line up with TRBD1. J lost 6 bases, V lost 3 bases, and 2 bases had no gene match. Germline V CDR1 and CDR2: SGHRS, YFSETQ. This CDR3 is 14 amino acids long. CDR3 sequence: CASSSGQGAGELFF. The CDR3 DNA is TGCGCCAGCAGCTCAGGACAGGGGGCCGGGGAGCTGTTTTTT.

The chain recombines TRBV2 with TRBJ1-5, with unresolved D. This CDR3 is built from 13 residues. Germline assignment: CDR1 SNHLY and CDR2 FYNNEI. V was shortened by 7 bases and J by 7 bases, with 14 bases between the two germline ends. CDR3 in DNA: TGTGCCAGCAAGTGGGCACCCGAACAGCCCCAGCATTTT. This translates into CASKWAPEQPQHF.

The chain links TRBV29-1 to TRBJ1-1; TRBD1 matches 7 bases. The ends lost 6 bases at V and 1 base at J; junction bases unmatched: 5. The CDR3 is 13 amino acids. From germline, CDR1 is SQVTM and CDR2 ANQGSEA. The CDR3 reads CSVRGQWNTEAFF. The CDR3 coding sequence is TGCAGCGTCAGGGGACAGTGGAACACTGAAGCTTTCTTT.

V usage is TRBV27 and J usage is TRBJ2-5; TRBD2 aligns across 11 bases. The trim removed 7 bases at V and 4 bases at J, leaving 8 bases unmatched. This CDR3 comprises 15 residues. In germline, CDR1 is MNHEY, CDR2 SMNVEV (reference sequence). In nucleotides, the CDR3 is TGTGCCAGCACTATGGGACTAGCGGAGGGAGAGACCCAGTACTTC. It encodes CASTMGLAEGETQYF.

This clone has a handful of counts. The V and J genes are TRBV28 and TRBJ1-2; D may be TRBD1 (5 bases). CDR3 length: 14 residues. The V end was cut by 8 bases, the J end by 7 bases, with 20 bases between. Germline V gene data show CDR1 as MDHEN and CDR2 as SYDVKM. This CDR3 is CASDPNQGEGGYTF. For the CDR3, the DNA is TGTGCCAGCGACCCGAATCAAGGGGAAGGTGGCTACACCTTC.